One sample yielded the 5 T cell receptor beta chains listed below, sequenced in a study of T cell repertoires in cytomegalovirus infection. TCRdb re-called the reads with MiXCR, one entry per CDR3 protein. The repertoire includes about 480,000 distinct CDR3 sequences, roughly a third of them detected once, and roughly a sixth sits in the top ten. No antigens are known for them. Here the sequenced sample was cultured PBMCs, taken from culture after CMV antigen stimulation. The receptors were gathered from a human donor in good health (CMV status not recorded). Some clones in this sample may be carry-over from other donors' samples.

In this sample, this clonotype turned up a few times. CDR3 nucleotides: TGTGCCAGCAGCTTAATGAGTGCTGGGGCCAACGTCCTGACTTTC. Protein: CASSLMSAGANVLTF. The chain recombines TRBV7-2 with TRBJ2-6, with D unresolved. Trimming shortened V by 2 bases and J by 2 bases, and 7 bases separated the two germline ends. This CDR3 contains 15 residues. Germline values: CDR1 SGHTA, CDR2 FQGNSA. The full variable domain, its missing parts supplied by reference TRBV7-2 and TRBJ2-6, is GAGVSQSPSNKVTEKGKDVELRCDPISGHTALYWYRQSLGQGLEFLIYFQGNSAPDKSGLPSDRFSAERTGGSVSTLTIQRTQQEDSAVYLCASSLMSAGANVLTFGAGSRLTVL.

This clonotype was detected ten times or more. V usage is TRBV7-6 and J usage is TRBJ2-7, with D perhaps TRBD1 (6 bases). The CDR3 is 16 amino acids. Germline lookup yields CDR1 SGHVS and CDR2 FNYEAQ. V was pared by 5 bases and J by 0 bases, with 17 bases between. In nucleotides, the CDR3 is TGTGCCAGCAGCCCTACAGGGCCCGTTCCCTCCTACGAGCAGTACTTC. It specifies CASSPTGPVPSYEQYF.

This clonotype was detected only a few times. The CDR3: CASSLDQGGGYTF. The CDR3 DNA is TGCGCCAGCAGCTTGGATCAGGGTGGTGGCTACACCTTC. V usage is TRBV5-1 and J usage is TRBJ1-2, with D perhaps TRBD1 (5 bases). Germline V lookup: CDR1 SGHRS, CDR2 YFSETQ. CDR3 length: 13 amino acids. Trimming took 0 bases from V and 7 from J, leaving 10 bases between them.

This clonotype appeared a few times. The genes are TRBV11-3 and TRBJ2-1; TRBD2 aligns across 7 bases. Trimming at V came to 2 bases and at J to 9 bases, leaving 4 bases not matched to a gene. The CDR3 covers 13 residues. The germline V gene has CDR1 SGHNT and CDR2 YENEEA. CDR3 sequence reads: CASSLRLAAEQFF. The CDR3 nucleotides read TGTGCCAGCAGCTTAAGACTAGCAGCTGAGCAGTTCTTC. The entire variable domain, with the rest obtained from reference TRBV11-3 and TRBJ2-1, is as follows: EAGVVQSPRYKIIEKKQPVAFWCNPISGHNTLYWYLQNLGQGPELLIRYENEEAVDDSQLPKDRFSAERLKGVDSTLKIQPAELGDSAVYLCASSLRLAAEQFFGPGTRLTVL.

This clonotype came up a few times. The V and J genes are TRBV18 and TRBJ2-1, with 14 bases identical to TRBD2. The CDR3 is 15 amino acids. The J segment lost 8 bases and the V segment lost 2 bases, leaving 2 bases of the junction unmatched. Germline V gives CDR1 KGHSH, CDR2 LQKENI. The CDR3 reads CASSPGTSGRYEQFF. Written as DNA, the CDR3 is TGTGCCAGCTCACCAGGGACTAGCGGGAGATATGAGCAGTTCTTC.